This T cell receptor beta chain was obtained from a study of response to subunit inactivated influenza vaccine. One entry per CDR3 protein, called by TCRdb with MiXCR from the RT-PCR reads. This sample yields roughly 620,000 distinct CDR3 sequences, of which roughly 12% are seen a single time; about 10% belongs to the top ten. V was shortened by 7 bases and J by 1 base, with 6 bases between the two germline ends. This CDR3 has 12 amino acids. CDR1 is MDHEN, CDR2 SYDVKM, per germline. This clonotype was detected a few times. The sample was also reused in another study, on T cells expressing NK-cell markers. From that study: Generation of TCR beta cDNA was performed by 5'RACE template switching incorporating UMIs. Seven of the eight sequenced donors were classified as HCMV-seropositive, and one was classified as seronegative. Of CD8+ T cells, 1.0-7.0% belonged to dominant NKG2C+ clonotypes in 5 to 7 donors. Dominance of the CD3+CD56-NKG2C+ fraction by these clonotypes also held in a handful of donors. Expanded NKG2C+ T cell clones had unclear HCMV specificity.

The clonotype comes from a man aged 50-60 years who received an inactivated influenza vaccine. The input for sequencing was PBMCs from blood, taken on the day of vaccination. The gene calls are TRBV28 and TRBJ2-3; no firm D call. CDR3 DNA: TGTGCCAGCATCTCCGGCACAGATACGCAGTATTTT. Translating it yields CASISGTDTQYF.